This TCR beta chain was sequenced for a study of T-cell reconstitution after alpha-beta-depleted transplantation in children (TCRdb year 2016). In terms of the full investigation: Using TCR repertoire profiling, the study followed T-cell immune reconstitution in a quantitative way in children after TCRalphabeta/CD19-depleted allogeneic hematopoietic cell transplantation.

Regarding this clonotype: Its antigen specificity is not known. No much larger clone is present one base from it, and per-base qualities are unavailable.

Library method: PCR. The sample was run on an Illumina HiSeq 2500. TCR library preparation used molecular barcoding, with unique molecular identifiers applied to normalize quantification of the TCRbeta repertoire. TCRdb itself trimmed the public reads at Q25 with fastp, ran MiXCR and retained productive beta chains. Identical CDR3 protein sequences are pooled into one entry, listed with their most common genes and DNA. Within this sample are around 380,000 distinct CDR3 sequences, with roughly a tenth of them counted one time only. Jointly, the top ten make up 4.5% to 7% of the sample. Its CDR3 holds 15 amino acids, cysteine through phenylalanine. This entry keeps only the CDR3 DNA: 45 bases, framed from base 1. Clipping removes 5 bases from V and 6 bases from J, with 7 as the unmatched junction base count. The germline V gene yields MNHNS for CDR1 and SASEGT for CDR2.

The V and J genes are TRBV6-1 and TRBJ2-2, with 9 middle bases fitting TRBD1. This receptor was taken from a human donor who donated a stem cell graft to a child with acute myeloid leukemia. The sequencing used PBMCs from the stem cell graft donor, collected from the stem cell graft. The nucleotide sequence is TGTGCCAGCAGTCGTACAGGGGGCGAATCCGGGGAGCTGTTTTTT. Its product reads: CASSRTGGESGELFF.